The clone carrying this T cell receptor beta chain was observed once. Regarding time point: pretreatment peripheral blood. This table comes from immunoSEQ multiplex PCR, and its TCRdb copy is limited to in-frame clones, with some not included. The sample carries about 81,000 clones, around 90% recorded once. These data originate in a study of PD-L1 blockade in urothelial cancer. Study at large: Blood was subjected to analysis at 3 weeks (second dose) and 6 weeks following treatment start. Each blood sample yielded a median of about 150,000 T cells.

The CDR3 runs to 15 residues. Germline V CDR1 and CDR2: LNHDA, SQIVND (reference sequence). With V trimmed by 0 bases and J by 5 bases, 3 bases remained unmatched. This sample comprised PBMCs, obtained around atezolizumab (anti-PD-L1) treatment. The receptor was derived from a woman older than 75 with urothelial cancer. This chain connects TRBV19 to TRBJ2-7; 11 bases fit TRBD2. CDR3 nucleotides: TGTGCCAGTAGTATAGATAGCGGGAGGGTCGACGAGCAGTACTTC. Translating gives CASSIDSGRVDEQYF.